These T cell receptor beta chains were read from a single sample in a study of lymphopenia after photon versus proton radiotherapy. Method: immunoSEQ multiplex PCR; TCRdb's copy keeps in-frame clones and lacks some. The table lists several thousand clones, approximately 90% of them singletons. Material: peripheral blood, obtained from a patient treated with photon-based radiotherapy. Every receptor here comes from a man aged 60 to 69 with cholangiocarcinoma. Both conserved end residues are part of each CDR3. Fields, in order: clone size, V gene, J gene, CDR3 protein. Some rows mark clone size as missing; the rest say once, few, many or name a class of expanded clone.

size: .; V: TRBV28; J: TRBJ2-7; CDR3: CASTPMTGSYEQYF
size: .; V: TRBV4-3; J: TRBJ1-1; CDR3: CASSQVNRGRAEAFF
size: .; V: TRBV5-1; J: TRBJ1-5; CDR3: CASSLGSNQPQHF
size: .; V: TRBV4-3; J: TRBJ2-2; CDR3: CASSQDPAGVNTGELFF
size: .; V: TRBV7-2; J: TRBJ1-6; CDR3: CASSPRTASNSPLHF
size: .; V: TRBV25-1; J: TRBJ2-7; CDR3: CASRGAGNYEQYF
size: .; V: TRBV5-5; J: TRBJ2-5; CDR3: CASSLVPGGPDQETQYF
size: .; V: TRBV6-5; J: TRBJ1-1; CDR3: CASSYFESTEAFF
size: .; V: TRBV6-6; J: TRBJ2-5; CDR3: CASSPNGETQYF
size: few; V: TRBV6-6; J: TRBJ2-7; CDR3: CASAPLKGDYEQYF
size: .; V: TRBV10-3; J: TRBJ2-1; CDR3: CAIRRGGSYNEQFF
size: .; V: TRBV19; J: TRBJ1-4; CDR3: CASSIGTYLRNEKLFF
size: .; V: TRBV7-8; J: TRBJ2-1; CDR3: CASSQGAGTPGDEQFF
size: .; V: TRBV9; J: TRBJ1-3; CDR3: CASSKKSDSLNTIYF
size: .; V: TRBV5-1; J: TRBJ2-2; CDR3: CASSLVSLDGELFF
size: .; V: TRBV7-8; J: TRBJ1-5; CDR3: CASSLPGGNQPQHF
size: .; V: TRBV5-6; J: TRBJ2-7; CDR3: CASSSGTPRRYEQYF
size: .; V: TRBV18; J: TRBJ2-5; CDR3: CASSPGTQETQYF
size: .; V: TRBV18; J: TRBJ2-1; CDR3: CASSPVTVTEQFF